This T cell receptor beta chain was obtained from a study of tumor-infiltrating lymphocytes in localized non-small cell lung cancer. Libraries were prepared by immunoSEQ multiplex PCR; TCRdb keeps only in-frame clonotypes and omits some of them. Seen here are about 15,000 clones, under 75% observed once, and the top ten hold under 7%. This receptor was obtained from a human donor with non-small cell lung cancer. What was sequenced was lung tumor tissue.

For the CDR3, the DNA is TGCGCCAGCAGCCTCGGGGGGAACACTGAAGCTTTCTTT. This sequence encodes CASSLGGNTEAFF. This chain links TRBV4-1 with TRBJ1-1; perhaps TRBD1 as D (5 bases). The CDR3 spans 13 residues. Trimming took 4 bases from V and 1 from J, leaving 7 bases between them. Germline lookup yields CDR1 MGHRA and CDR2 YSYEKL.